The rows below give T cell receptor beta chains drawn from one sample of a study of cytomegalovirus exposure and HLA in healthy donors. Here immunoSEQ multiplex PCR was the method, and the copy in TCRdb shows in-frame clones only, minus some. The table has some 250,000 clones, around 90% seen once. Sequencing was carried out using PBMCs. Every receptor here comes from a woman aged 18-29 years in good health and CMV-seronegative. The CDR3 runs from the conserved cysteine through the conserved F or W. The D gene is left open where the match is weak. Only part of the rows carry a size: once, few, many, or a class if the clone is expanded.

J gene,V gene,D gene,clone size,CDR3 DNA,CDR3 protein
TRBJ2-5,TRBV5-1,.,once,TGCGCCAGCAGTCCAGGACAGATTCAAGAGACCCAGTACTTC,CASSPGQIQETQYF
TRBJ1-4,TRBV4-1,TRBD1,.,TGCGCCAGCAGCCAAGTGTTCCCGGGACAGGGCAATGAAAAACTGTTTTTT,CASSQVFPGQGNEKLFF
TRBJ2-7,TRBV2,.,.,TGTGCCAGCAGTGAAGCTAATAAGAAAGGGGCCGACGCCGAGCAGTACTTC,CASSEANKKGADAEQYF
TRBJ2-5,TRBV28,.,.,TGTGCCAGCAGTTTATCGGGCCGGGGGACCCAGTACTTC,CASSLSGRGTQYF
TRBJ1-5,TRBV30,.,.,TGTGCCTGGACCCCTGGGGTGGGGCGGCATCAGCCCCAGCATTTT,CAWTPGVGRHQPQHF
TRBJ1-2,TRBV7-6,.,few,TGTGCCAGCAGCTCAAGCGGGGTCGGCTACACCTTC,CASSSSGVGYTF
TRBJ2-7,TRBV6-5,.,.,TGTGCCAGCAGCTCCCCAGGGCTCTACGAGCAGTACTTC,CASSSPGLYEQYF
TRBJ2-1,TRBV6-6,TRBD1,.,TGTGCCAGCAGTCGACAGGGGAGCTCCTACAATGAGCAGTTCTTC,CASSRQGSSYNEQFF
TRBJ2-2,TRBV10-3,.,.,TGTGCCATCAGTGCGAACAGAGAAACGAACACCGGGGAGCTGTTTTTT,CAISANRETNTGELFF
TRBJ2-7,TRBV28,TRBD1,.,TGTGCCAGCAGTTCGCCGGGACAGGGGTTCCCCTACGAGCAGTACTTC,CASSSPGQGFPYEQYF
TRBJ1-6,TRBV5-1,.,once,TGCGCCAGCAGCTTAGGGGGACATAATAATTCACCCCTCCACTTT,CASSLGGHNNSPLHF
TRBJ1-5,TRBV10-3,.,once,TGTGCCATCAGTGAGTCAGGAGGGGTTAGCAATCAGCCCCAGCATTTT,CAISESGGVSNQPQHF
TRBJ2-7,TRBV4-3,.,.,TGCGCCAGCAGCCAAACAACAGGGCGCGAGCAGTACTTC,CASSQTTGREQYF
TRBJ1-2,TRBV28,TRBD1,.,TGTGCCAGCAGTTTCCGGGACAGAAGGGACTATGGCTACACCTTC,CASSFRDRRDYGYTF
TRBJ2-2,TRBV9,.,.,TGTGCCAGCAGCCCTTTGGGGGGGCCGGGCACCGGGGAGCTGTTTTTT,CASSPLGGPGTGELFF
TRBJ2-1,TRBV11-3,.,.,TGTGCCAGCAGCTTAGATCGCGGAGATGAGCAGTTCTTC,CASSLDRGDEQFF
TRBJ1-2,TRBV11-2,.,.,TGTGCCAGCAGCGTTAGTAGGGCAGGGTATGGCTACACCTTC,CASSVSRAGYGYTF
TRBJ2-3,TRBV4-3,TRBD1,.,TGCGCCAGCAGCCAATCTGCTGGACAGGGGGTTTCCGATACGCAGTATTTT,CASSQSAGQGVSDTQYF
TRBJ1-1,TRBV10-1,.,.,TGCGCCAGCATGCCGGGAGGGTCGACTGAAGCTTTCTTT,CASMPGGSTEAFF
TRBJ2-3,TRBV27,TRBD1,.,TGTGCCAGCAGTACAGGGACAGATAGCACAGATACGCAGTATTTT,CASSTGTDSTDTQYF
TRBJ1-4,TRBV19,.,.,TGTGCCAGTACCCTGGGGAGGGAGAATGAAAAACTGTTTTTT,CASTLGRENEKLFF